A single sample gave rise to the 14 T cell receptor beta chains below, sequenced in a study of blood T cell repertoires in COVID-19. Profiled with immunoSEQ multiplex PCR; TCRdb holds only in-frame clones, not every one. The sample lists 120,000 or so clones; 60% to 85% were seen once. Sequenced sample: peripheral blood. The receptor set was obtained from a man between 65 and 85 years old with acute or convalescent COVID-19.

This chain links TRBV6-4 with TRBJ2-4, with unresolved D. The CDR3 has 14 amino acids. Germline V gene lookup returns CDR1 MRHNA and CDR2 SNTAGT. V was trimmed by 8 bases and J by 1 base, leaving 12 bases between them. CDR3 sequence reads: CASSLGFAKNIQYF. For the CDR3, the DNA is TGTGCCAGCTCGCTAGGCTTTGCCAAAAACATTCAGTACTTC.

The chain combines TRBV20-1 with TRBJ1-3; D gene unclear. The CDR3 has 11 amino acids. Germline values: CDR1 DFQATT, CDR2 SNEGSKA (reference sequence). Between the trimmed V and J ends, which lost 5 bases and 2 bases, there was a span of 4 bases. CDR3 DNA: TGCAGTGCTCATGCTGGAAACACCATATATTTT. As protein: CSAHAGNTIYF.

This chain's CDR3 is CASSPRRTGGFVNSPLHF. The CDR3 DNA sequence: TGTGCCAGCAGCCCTCGTCGGACAGGGGGCTTCGTGAATTCACCCCTCCACTTT. The chain employs TRBV28 and TRBJ1-6, with 11 bases identical to TRBD1. Germline values: CDR1 MDHEN, CDR2 SYDVKM. V shed 6 bases and J 7 bases; nucleotides not matched to a gene: 14. The CDR3 covers 18 residues.

J is TRBJ1-2 and V is TRBV27; TRBD1 aligns across 8 bases. CDR1 and CDR2 (germline): MNHEY, SMNVEV (reference sequence). The CDR3 is 19 amino acids. J lost 0 bases, V lost 6 bases, and 18 bases had no gene match. For the CDR3, the DNA is TGTGCCAGCAGCTACCAGGCCCTGGTTGGGACAGGTGCTAACTATGGCTACACCTTC. The encoded protein is CASSYQALVGTGANYGYTF.

This chain connects TRBV9 to TRBJ1-3; D gene ambiguous. The ends were cut back, 4 bases at V and 4 bases at J, with 18 bases in the middle. CDR1 is SGDLS and CDR2 is YYNGEE in the germline V gene. This CDR3 comprises 16 residues. The CDR3 loop is CASSPRLEAWGNTIYF. Written as DNA, the CDR3 is TGTGCCAGCAGCCCCCGCTTAGAGGCGTGGGGAAACACCATATATTTT.

V and J are TRBV28 and TRBJ1-2, with D possibly TRBD1 on 6 matching bases. In germline, CDR1 is MDHEN, CDR2 SYDVKM. V was shortened by 6 bases and J by 4 bases, with 12 bases between the two germline ends. The CDR3 is 13 residues long. The CDR3 bases are TGTGCCAGCAGCCCAGGGACACTCTATGGCTACACCTTC. Translating it yields CASSPGTLYGYTF.

V and J are TRBV11-2 and TRBJ1-3; D not resolved. The CDR3 consists of 16 residues. Germline V lookup: CDR1 SGHAT, CDR2 FQNNGV. With 5 bases removed from V and 0 bases from J, the gap between germline ends came to 14 bases. CDR3 DNA: TGTGCCAGCAGCCCAAGACTGCAGAGCTCTGGAAACACCATATATTTT. Residues: CASSPRLQSSGNTIYF.

The V call is TRBV5-4, the J call TRBJ2-7; 8 nucleotides match TRBD2. The CDR3 length is 15 residues. V shed 0 bases and J 4 bases; nucleotides not matched to a gene: 6. Germline lookup yields CDR1 SGHNT and CDR2 YYREEE (reference sequence). The CDR3 DNA sequence: TGTGCCAGCAGCTTGGTTGCGGGGGGCTCTTACGAGCAGTACTTC. Translation: CASSLVAGGSYEQYF.

The V gene is TRBV18, the J gene TRBJ2-6, with 7 bases that match TRBD1. Germline trimming cut 0 bases from V and 3 bases from J; bases unmatched to any gene: 8. Germline CDR1 KGHSH, CDR2 LQKENI. This CDR3 spans 18 amino acids. The CDR3 DNA is TGTGCCAGCTCACCACCCGGGACAGTCTTACTTGGGGCCAACGTCCTGACTTTC. This gives the protein CASSPPGTVLLGANVLTF.

This rearrangement joins TRBV9 to TRBJ2-5; 9 bases are shared with TRBD2. V was clipped by 0 bases and J by 4 bases; unmatched bases: 7. The CDR3 is 16 amino acids. Germline CDR1 is SGDLS and CDR2 is YYNGEE. CDR3 protein: CASSVGGGRALETQYF. The CDR3 coding sequence is TGTGCCAGCAGCGTAGGGGGCGGGAGGGCCTTAGAGACCCAGTACTTC.

The V and J genes are TRBV23-1 and TRBJ2-3, with 9 bases aligning to TRBD2. TRBV23-1 is an open reading frame whose function is uncertain. The CDR3 runs 16 residues. V shed 0 bases, J shed 2 bases, and the junction held 3 bases outside the gene matches. The CDR3 nucleotides are TGCGCCAGCAGTCAATCCGGCGGGGGGGCCACAGATACGCAGTATTTT. This encodes CASSQSGGGATDTQYF.

This clone was detected only once. The chain employs TRBV25-1 and TRBJ1-1; D perhaps matches TRBD1 (6 bases). This CDR3 has 15 residues. The germline V gene encodes CDR1 MGHDK and CDR2 SYGVNS. Trimming pared 3 bases from V and 7 bases from J, leaving 18 bases between. The CDR3 DNA reads as TGTGCCAGCAGTGACCCTAGGGGGGGAGGGATTGAAGCTTTCTTT. Amino acid sequence: CASSDPRGGGIEAFF.

This clone was observed a handful of times. J is TRBJ2-5 and V is TRBV28, with 7 bases lining up with TRBD2. J lost 1 base, V lost 8 bases, and 13 bases had no gene match. The V gene's germline CDR1 is MDHEN and CDR2 SYDVKM. The CDR3 sequence is 16 residues long. This CDR3 is CASSTPQGGFQETQYF. The CDR3 coding sequence is TGTGCCAGCTCCACTCCGCAGGGAGGGTTCCAAGAGACCCAGTACTTC.

The gene calls are TRBV7-9 and TRBJ2-7; D is ambiguous. Germline CDR1 reads SEHNR; CDR2 reads FQNEAQ (reference sequence). There are 13 residues in the CDR3. The ends were cut back, 1 base at V and 2 bases at J, with 6 bases in the middle. The CDR3 reads CASSLDSTYEQYF. The CDR3 region has the DNA TGTGCCAGCAGCTTAGACAGTACCTACGAGCAGTACTTC.